Sequencing of this T cell receptor (beta chain) was carried out in a study of blood T cell repertoires in COVID-19. Generated by immunoSEQ multiplex PCR, the TCRdb table keeps only in-frame clones and is missing some. Here the sample spans roughly 43,000 clones, approximately 84% being singletons. The CDR3 consists of 18 residues. The sample comprised peripheral blood. This receptor was taken from a woman in her 70s in a cohort sampled during active COVID-19. The chain has TRBV21-1 and TRBJ2-1; the table's D call, TRBD2, was not checked against the DNA. TRBV21-1 is a listed pseudogene. In DNA form, the CDR3 reads TGTGCCAGCAGCAGAGGTAAGCGGGTCAAGAGCTCCTACAATGAGCAGTTCTTC. Residues: CASSRGKRVKSSYNEQFF.